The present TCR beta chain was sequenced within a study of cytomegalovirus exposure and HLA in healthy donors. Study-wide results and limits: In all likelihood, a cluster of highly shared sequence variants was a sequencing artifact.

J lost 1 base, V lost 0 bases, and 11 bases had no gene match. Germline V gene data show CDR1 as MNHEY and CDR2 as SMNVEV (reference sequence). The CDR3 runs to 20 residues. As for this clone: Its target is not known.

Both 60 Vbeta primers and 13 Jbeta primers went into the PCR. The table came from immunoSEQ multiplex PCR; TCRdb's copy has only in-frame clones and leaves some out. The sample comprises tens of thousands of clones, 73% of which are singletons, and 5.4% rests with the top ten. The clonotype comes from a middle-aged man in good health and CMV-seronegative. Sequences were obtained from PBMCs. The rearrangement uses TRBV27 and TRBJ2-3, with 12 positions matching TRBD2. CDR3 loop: CASSLSGTSGFGGGTDTQYF. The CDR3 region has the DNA TGTGCCAGCAGTTTATCGGGGACTAGCGGGTTTGGGGGGGGCACAGATACGCAGTATTTT.